This passage covers 32 T cell receptor beta chains from one sample sequenced in a study of blood T cell repertoires in COVID-19. The protocol was immunoSEQ multiplex PCR, while the TCRdb copy is restricted to in-frame clones and leaves out a portion. The repertoire holds tens of thousands of clones, roughly 90% seen once, with 9.1% in the top ten. Sequences were obtained from peripheral blood. These receptors were obtained from a human donor in a cohort sampled during active COVID-19.

The chain carries TRBV11-2 and TRBJ2-2, with 8 bases lining up with TRBD1. V trimming: 5 bases; J trimming: 3 bases; junction bases outside the gene matches: 2. Germline assignment: CDR1 SGHAT and CDR2 FQNNGV. The CDR3 has 14 amino acids. The CDR3 DNA reads as TGTGCCAGCAGCACGACAGGGGACACCGGGGAGCTGTTTTTT. Its protein product is CASSTTGDTGELFF.

The chain is built from TRBV28 and TRBJ1-1; D is possibly TRBD1 (5 bases). In germline, CDR1 is MDHEN, CDR2 SYDVKM. CDR3 length equals 15 residues. V dropped 5 bases and J dropped 6 bases, with 19 bases sitting between them. The CDR3 is CASSTPGQGWSEAFF. In DNA form, the CDR3 reads TGTGCCAGCAGTACCCCCGGGCAGGGATGGTCTGAAGCTTTCTTT.

The chain uses TRBV3-1 (or the pseudogene TRBV3-2) and TRBJ2-1; 9 bases match TRBD2. Germline CDR1 reads LGHDT; CDR2 reads YNNKEL (reference sequence). The CDR3 totals 16 residues. J was trimmed by 0 bases and V by 6 bases; bases with no gene match: 6. The CDR3 is CASSSGLASSYNEQFF. The CDR3 region has the DNA TGTGCCAGCAGTTCCGGACTAGCGAGCTCCTACAATGAGCAGTTCTTC.

The chain couples TRBV11-2 to TRBJ2-1; possible D gene TRBD2, 6 bases. The germline gives CDR1 SGHAT, CDR2 FQNNGV. V lost 8 bases, J lost 6 bases, and 11 bases lay in between. This CDR3 contains 12 residues. CDR3 in amino acids: CASFGGGNEQFF. The CDR3 region has the DNA TGTGCCAGCTTCGGGGGTGGCAATGAGCAGTTCTTC.

The chain carries TRBV3-1 (or the pseudogene TRBV3-2) and TRBJ1-1; 7 bases are shared with TRBD1. Germline-derived CDR1 and CDR2 are LGHDT and YNNKEL (reference sequence). V was clipped by 3 bases and J by 11 bases; unmatched bases: 6. The CDR3 covers 12 residues. The CDR3 sequence is CASSQGQRAAFF. The CDR3 nucleotides are TGTGCCAGCAGCCAGGGACAGCGGGCCGCTTTCTTT.

The rearrangement joins TRBV6-2 or TRBV6-3 to TRBJ1-6, with a weak D call TRBD1 (5 bases). The CDR3 has 15 residues. V was trimmed by 2 bases and J by 5 bases, leaving 10 bases between them. Germline assignment: CDR1 MNHEY and CDR2 SVGEGT. The DNA of the CDR3 is TGTGCCAGCAGTTACGTGACAGTAAATAATTCACCCCTCCACTTT. Residues: CASSYVTVNNSPLHF.

The gene calls are TRBV5-1 and TRBJ2-3; 7 nucleotides align to TRBD1. The CDR3 covers 14 residues. Germline V gives CDR1 SGHRS, CDR2 YFSETQ. The V and J ends lost 4 bases and 4 bases, in that order; junction bases with no gene match: 6. The CDR3 reads CASSPGQRSDTQYF. CDR3 DNA sequence: TGCGCCAGCAGCCCGGGACAGAGATCAGATACGCAGTATTTT.

This clone has just one count. The rearrangement uses TRBV5-1 and TRBJ2-5; 11 bases match TRBD2. The CDR3 consists of 16 residues. V shed 4 bases and J 5 bases; nucleotides not matched to a gene: 10. CDR1 is SGHRS and CDR2 is YFSETQ in the germline V gene. CDR3 DNA: TGCGCCAGCAGCCAAATAGCGGGGGGGCCCGGGGAGACCCAGTACTTC. Translating it yields CASSQIAGGPGETQYF.

This CDR3 is CASSATGQKYEKLFF. The CDR3 DNA reads TGTGCCAGCAGCGCGACGGGACAGAAGTATGAAAAACTGTTTTTT. The chain is built from TRBV9 and TRBJ1-4; 7 bases line up with TRBD1. V shed 3 bases, J shed 6 bases, and the junction held 8 bases outside the gene matches. Germline loops: CDR1 SGDLS, CDR2 YYNGEE. There are 15 residues in the CDR3.

The chain carries TRBV6-2 or TRBV6-3 and TRBJ2-1; D is perhaps TRBD2 (6 bases). V was trimmed by 2 bases and J by 0 bases, leaving 17 bases between them. This CDR3 region has 18 residues. Germline V lookup: CDR1 MNHEY, CDR2 SVGEGT. The CDR3, as DNA: TGTGCCAGCAGTTACGGTCTCTTAGCGGAAAGCTCCTACAATGAGCAGTTCTTC. Translation: CASSYGLLAESSYNEQFF.

The chain uses TRBV4-2 and TRBJ1-5; 7 positions match TRBD1. The germline V gene encodes CDR1 LGHNA and CDR2 YNFKEQ. Unmatched junction bases numbered 3, after V lost 3 bases and J lost 1 base. The CDR3 is 15 amino acids. CDR3 DNA: TGTGCCAGCAGCCACTCAGGGGGAAGCAATCAGCCCCAGCATTTT. Protein sequence: CASSHSGGSNQPQHF.

The chain carries TRBV29-1 and TRBJ1-1; 8 bases are shared with TRBD1. The CDR3 extends over 13 amino acids. Losses at the gene ends were 5 bases for V and 6 bases for J; bases not matched to a gene: 8. The germline V gene encodes CDR1 SQVTM and CDR2 ANQGSEA. CDR3 sequence (DNA): TGCAGCGTTTCCTATGACAGGGGCCCTGAAGCTTTCTTT. This gives the protein CSVSYDRGPEAFF.

The chain combines TRBV6-5 with TRBJ2-7, with TRBD1 as a possible D gene (6 bases). V was clipped by 6 bases and J by 6 bases, with 18 bases between them. The germline gives CDR1 MNHEY, CDR2 SVGAGI. The CDR3 contains 14 residues. In DNA, the CDR3 is TGTGCCAGCAGAACAATTAGACAGGCCGGCGAGCAGTACTTC. This translates into CASRTIRQAGEQYF.

The chain has TRBV18 and TRBJ2-2, with a tentative D call TRBD2 (5 bases). The CDR3 is 16 amino acids. Trimming took 4 bases from V and 0 from J, leaving 12 bases between them. Germline V gene sequence: CDR1 KGHSH, CDR2 LQKENI. Here the CDR3 DNA reads TGTGCCAGCTCACTGGTGACTACCGCGAACACCGGGGAGCTGTTTTTT. This codes for CASSLVTTANTGELFF.

The chain joins TRBV18 to TRBJ1-1; 9 nucleotides agree with TRBD1. V was clipped by 6 bases and J by 4 bases; unmatched bases: 6. This CDR3 has 14 amino acids. Germline V gene sequence: CDR1 KGHSH, CDR2 LQKENI. The CDR3 DNA reads TGTGCCAGCTCCATGACAGGGGGTGGCACTGAAGCTTTCTTT. It encodes CASSMTGGGTEAFF.

The chain has TRBV9 and TRBJ2-1; perhaps TRBD2 as D (7 bases). Germline values: CDR1 SGDLS, CDR2 YYNGEE. CDR3 length: 21 residues. V lost 0 bases and J 6 bases, leaving 31 bases between the germline ends. The CDR3 spells CASSVVRGGANPAIAFNEQFF. DNA for the CDR3: TGTGCCAGCAGCGTAGTGAGGGGGGGAGCGAACCCTGCTATTGCGTTCAATGAGCAGTTCTTC.

The sample holds one count of this clone. The V call is TRBV18, the J call TRBJ1-3, with 8 bases that match TRBD1. In germline, CDR1 is KGHSH, CDR2 LQKENI. Germline trimming cut 2 bases from V and 7 bases from J; bases unmatched to any gene: 10. The CDR3 covers 16 residues. CDR3 sequence: CASSPYLTGERNTIYF. The CDR3 DNA reads as TGTGCCAGCTCACCATACCTGACAGGGGAAAGGAACACCATATATTTT.

The V gene is TRBV19, the J gene TRBJ1-2; unclear D gene. Germline CDR1 LNHDA, CDR2 SQIVND (reference sequence). Trimming took 3 bases from V and 3 from J, leaving 8 bases between them. The CDR3 runs 13 residues. For the CDR3, the DNA is TGTGCCAGTAGTATGGAACAGTACTATGGCTACACCTTC. It is translated as CASSMEQYYGYTF.

The chain joins TRBV11-2 to TRBJ2-2, with 9 bases fitting TRBD2. The V gene's germline CDR1 is SGHAT and CDR2 FQNNGV. The J segment lost 2 bases and the V segment lost 0 bases, leaving 4 bases of the junction unmatched. This CDR3 has 17 residues. Here the CDR3 DNA reads TGTGCCAGCAGCTTAGAGCTAGCGGGGACCAACACCGGGGAGCTGTTTTTT. Its translation is CASSLELAGTNTGELFF.

The chain combines TRBV19 with TRBJ2-3; TRBD2 matches 15 bases. Germline trimming cut 5 bases from V and 2 bases from J; bases unmatched to any gene: 5. Germline CDR1 reads LNHDA; CDR2 reads SQIVND (reference sequence). This CDR3 has 17 residues. Here the CDR3 DNA reads TGTGCCAGTAGTCCGAGGACTAGCGGGGGGGCCACAGATACGCAGTATTTT. Translating gives CASSPRTSGGATDTQYF.

The rearrangement joins TRBV5-8 to TRBJ2-6; TRBD1 might be the D (5 bases). Germline lookup yields CDR1 SGHTS and CDR2 YDEGEE. Trimming removed 0 bases at V and 0 bases at J, with 13 bases between. The CDR3 runs 18 residues. CDR3 in amino acids: CASSLAAVDSSGANVLTF. DNA of the CDR3: TGTGCCAGCAGCTTGGCCGCGGTCGACAGCTCTGGGGCCAACGTCCTGACTTTC.

The chain couples TRBV27 to TRBJ2-7; 12 bases align to TRBD2. This CDR3 comprises 15 residues. The J segment lost 5 bases and the V segment lost 4 bases, leaving 6 bases of the junction unmatched. Germline CDR1 MNHEY, CDR2 SMNVEV (reference sequence). CDR3 sequence reads: CASSSSRTSGDEQYF. CDR3 nucleotide sequence: TGTGCCAGCAGTTCTTCCCGGACTAGCGGGGACGAGCAGTACTTC.

The chain employs TRBV2 and TRBJ2-5; TRBD2 matches at 7 bases. The CDR3 is 14 amino acids. V gave up 4 bases and J gave up 1 base; unmatched junction bases: 3. Germline V CDR1 and CDR2: SNHLY, FYNNEI. The CDR3 nucleotides are TGTGCCAGCAGTGGGGCTAGCGGCCAAGAGACCCAGTACTTC. It is translated as CASSGASGQETQYF.

This chain links TRBV5-1 with TRBJ1-1; D is uncertain. Trimming removed 0 bases at V and 0 bases at J, with 6 bases between. This CDR3 has 14 amino acids. Germline V CDR1 and CDR2: SGHRS, YFSETQ. In nucleotides, the CDR3 is TGCGCCAGCAGCTTGGAGCAAATGAACACTGAAGCTTTCTTT. Translating it yields CASSLEQMNTEAFF.

The genes are TRBV25-1 and TRBJ2-3; 10 nucleotides agree with TRBD2. CDR3 size: 16 residues. The germline V gene encodes CDR1 MGHDK and CDR2 SYGVNS. V was clipped by 3 bases and J by 1 base; unmatched bases: 4. The CDR3 DNA follows: TGTGCCAGCAGTGACACTAGCGGGGCCGGCACAGATACGCAGTATTTT. Translation: CASSDTSGAGTDTQYF.

This clone was observed a single time. This chain links TRBV9 with TRBJ1-4; TRBD1 matches at 8 bases. The V segment lost 2 bases and the J segment 7 bases; nucleotides outside the gene matches: 4. Germline CDR1 reads SGDLS; CDR2 reads YYNGEE. The length of the CDR3 is 14 residues. CDR3 DNA sequence: TGTGCCAGCAGCGTCGGACAGGGTGGTGAAAAACTGTTTTTT. It translates to CASSVGQGGEKLFF.

The V call is TRBV5-1, the J call TRBJ1-6; 7 bases are shared with TRBD1. After removal of 6 bases from V and 10 bases from J, the junction contained 7 bases not matched to a gene. The germline gives CDR1 SGHRS, CDR2 YFSETQ. CDR3 length equals 13 residues. Here the CDR3 reads CASTTGVGSPLHF. In nucleotides, the CDR3 is TGCGCCAGCACCACAGGGGTTGGCTCACCCCTCCACTTT.

V is TRBV6-1 and J is TRBJ2-7, with 14 bases lining up with TRBD2. The V segment lost 4 bases and the J segment 4 bases; nucleotides outside the gene matches: 6. Germline lookup yields CDR1 MNHNS and CDR2 SASEGT. The CDR3 consists of 16 residues. The CDR3 region has the DNA TGTGCCAGCAGTGTCGGACTAGCGGGGGGCACGTACGAGCAGTACTTC. Amino acids: CASSVGLAGGTYEQYF.

The CDR3, as DNA: TGTGCCAGCAGCCAAGATCCACGAGCGGGGGTTCCGAGAGTCACAGATACGCAGTATTTT. This codes for CASSQDPRAGVPRVTDTQYF. The chain joins TRBV4-2 to TRBJ2-3; 8 bases match TRBD2. Germline-derived CDR1 and CDR2 are LGHNA and YNFKEQ. The CDR3 sequence is 20 residues long. V lost 0 bases and J lost 2; bases outside the gene matches: 16.

The chain has TRBV10-3 and TRBJ2-2; possible D gene TRBD1, 5 bases. The CDR3 length is 15 residues. In germline, CDR1 is ENHRY, CDR2 SYGVKD. V was trimmed by 6 bases and J by 2 bases, leaving 13 bases between them. The DNA for the CDR3 is TGTGCCATCAGCCCTCTAGACAGCAACACCGGGGAGCTGTTTTTT. Translated, it gives CAISPLDSNTGELFF.

The rearrangement uses TRBV2 and TRBJ2-7, with D tentatively TRBD2 (7 bases). The V and J ends lost 5 bases and 6 bases respectively, with 20 bases between them. CDR3 length equals 15 residues. Looked up from germline, CDR1 is SNHLY and CDR2 is FYNNEI. The CDR3 region is CASSYIRGRGSEQYF. CDR3 DNA sequence: TGTGCCAGCAGTTACATAAGGGGGAGGGGAAGCGAGCAGTACTTC. The variable domain in full, completed from reference TRBV2 and TRBJ2-7, reads EPEVTQTPSHQVTQMGQEVILRCVPISNHLYFYWYRQILGQKVEFLVSFYNNEISEKSEIFDDQFSVERPDGSNFTLKIRSTKLEDSAMYFCASSYIRGRGSEQYFGPGTRLTVT.

The chain is built from TRBV29-1 and TRBJ1-4; TRBD1 matches at 11 bases. Germline loops: CDR1 SQVTM, CDR2 ANQGSEA. V was clipped by 4 bases and J by 8 bases; unmatched bases: 6. The CDR3 totals 14 residues. CDR3 sequence reads: CSVAGQGAGEKLFF. In DNA, the CDR3 is TGCAGCGTTGCAGGACAGGGGGCTGGAGAAAAACTGTTTTTT.